Listed below are T cell receptor beta chains from one sample, sequenced in a study of OX40 agonist ivuxolimab in advanced cancers. Measured with immunoSEQ multiplex PCR; TCRdb has only the in-frame clones, and not every one. The sample holds more than 40,000 clones, less than 90% seen once. The sequencing used CD4+ or CD8+ T cells sorted from blood, collected in a trial of the OX40 agonist ivuxolimab. These receptors all come from an adult with an advanced solid tumor such as melanoma, head and neck, liver or kidney cancer. CDR3s include the opening cysteine and the closing phenylalanine or tryptophan. Some rows have no size entry. The others give once, few or many, or a class for an expanded clone.

TRBV4-1 | once | CASSHDPGLISYEQYF
TRBV27 | . | CASSLGLAGEVVRDTQYF
TRBV9 | once | CASSVYSSGGNEQFF
TRBV7-6 | . | CASSPSGGAYEQYF
TRBV11-3 | . | CASSLEGSFTDTQYF
TRBV14 | . | CASSQRRTGATEAFF
TRBV11-1 | . | CASSSRDSSGVNTEAFF
TRBV30 | . | CAWRARADGYTF
TRBV15 | . | CATSAGQGANEKLFF
TRBV9 | . | CASSGASTDTQYF
TRBV9 | . | CASSVGAGLGYEQYF
TRBV6-6 | . | CASRNGLAEYNEQFF
TRBV6-5 | . | CASRSPGGTEAFF
TRBV5-8 | . | CASSPGRMNTGELFF
TRBV6-4 | . | CASRKFSGGPYEQYF
TRBV30 | few | CAWSAVGLGTEAFF
TRBV6-5 | . | CASSQQGTEAFF
TRBV27 | . | CASTGGTDYGYTF
TRBV9 | . | CASSRGVSNQPQHF
TRBV5-6 | . | CASTLVGKEQFF
TRBV27 | . | CASSPKGLLRPQETQYF
TRBV5-1 | . | CASSSGLAGNSYNEQFF
TRBV7-9 | . | CASNHPGQGADSPLHF
TRBV6-4 | . | CASSEGTSGYNEQFF
TRBV12-5 | . | CASGLGSGTDTQYF